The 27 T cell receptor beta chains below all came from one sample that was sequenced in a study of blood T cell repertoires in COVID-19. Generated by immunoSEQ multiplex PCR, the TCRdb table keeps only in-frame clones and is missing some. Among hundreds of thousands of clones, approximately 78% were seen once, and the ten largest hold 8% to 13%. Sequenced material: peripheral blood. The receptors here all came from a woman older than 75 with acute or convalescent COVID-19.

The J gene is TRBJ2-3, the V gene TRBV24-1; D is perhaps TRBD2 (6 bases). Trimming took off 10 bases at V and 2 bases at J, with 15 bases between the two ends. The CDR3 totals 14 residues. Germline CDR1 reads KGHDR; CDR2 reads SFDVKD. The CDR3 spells CATERAGTTDTQYF. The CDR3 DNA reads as TGTGCCACGGAACGTGCGGGAACCACAGATACGCAGTATTTT.

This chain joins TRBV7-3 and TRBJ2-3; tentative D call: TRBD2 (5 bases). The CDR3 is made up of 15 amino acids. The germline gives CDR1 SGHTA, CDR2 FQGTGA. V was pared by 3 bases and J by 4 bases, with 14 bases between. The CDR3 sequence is CASSFEGFGADTQYF. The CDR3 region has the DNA TGTGCCAGCAGCTTTGAGGGCTTTGGAGCAGATACGCAGTATTTT.

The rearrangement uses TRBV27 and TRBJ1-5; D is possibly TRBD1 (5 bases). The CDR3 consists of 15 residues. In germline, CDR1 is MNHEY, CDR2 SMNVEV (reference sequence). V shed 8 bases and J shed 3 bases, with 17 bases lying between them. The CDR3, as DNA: TGTGCCAGCTCGACCGGGGGAGGATCCAATCAGCCCCAGCATTTT. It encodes CASSTGGGSNQPQHF.

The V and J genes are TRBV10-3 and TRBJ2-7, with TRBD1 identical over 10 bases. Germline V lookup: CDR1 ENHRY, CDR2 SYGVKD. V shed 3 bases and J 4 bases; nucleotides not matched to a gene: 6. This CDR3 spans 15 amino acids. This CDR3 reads CAISEPGQGTYEQYF. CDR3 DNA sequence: TGTGCCATCAGTGAACCGGGACAGGGGACTTACGAGCAGTACTTC.

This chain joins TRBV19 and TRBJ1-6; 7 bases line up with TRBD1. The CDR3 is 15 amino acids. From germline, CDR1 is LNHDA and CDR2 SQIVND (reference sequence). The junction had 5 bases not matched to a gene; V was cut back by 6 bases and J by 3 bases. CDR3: CASRTGLGYNSPLHF. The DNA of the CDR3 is TGTGCCAGTAGGACAGGGCTAGGCTATAATTCACCCCTCCACTTT.

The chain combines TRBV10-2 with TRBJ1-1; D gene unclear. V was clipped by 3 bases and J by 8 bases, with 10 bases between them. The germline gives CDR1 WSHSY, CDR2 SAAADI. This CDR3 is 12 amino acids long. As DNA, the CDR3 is TGCGCCAGCAGTGAAAGCGGTCGGGAAGCTTTCTTT. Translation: CASSESGREAFF.

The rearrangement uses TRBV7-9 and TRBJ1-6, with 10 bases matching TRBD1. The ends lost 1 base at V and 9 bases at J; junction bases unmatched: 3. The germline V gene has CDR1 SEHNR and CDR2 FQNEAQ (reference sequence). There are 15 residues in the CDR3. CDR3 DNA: TGTGCCAGCAGCTTAGTTGGGACAGGGGCTTCACCCCTCCACTTT. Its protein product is CASSLVGTGASPLHF.

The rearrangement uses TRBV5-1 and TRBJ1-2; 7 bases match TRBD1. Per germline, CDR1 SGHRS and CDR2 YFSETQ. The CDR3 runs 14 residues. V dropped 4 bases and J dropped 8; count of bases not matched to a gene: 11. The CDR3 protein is CASSPGQALEGYTF. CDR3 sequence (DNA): TGCGCCAGCAGCCCCGGACAGGCCCTGGAGGGCTACACCTTC. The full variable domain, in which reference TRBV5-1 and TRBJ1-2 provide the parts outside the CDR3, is KAGVTQTPRYLIKTRGQQVTLSCSPISGHRSVSWYQQTPGQGLQFLFEYFSETQRNKGNFPGRFSGRQFSNSRSEMNVSTLELGDSALYLCASSPGQALEGYTFGSGTRLTVV.

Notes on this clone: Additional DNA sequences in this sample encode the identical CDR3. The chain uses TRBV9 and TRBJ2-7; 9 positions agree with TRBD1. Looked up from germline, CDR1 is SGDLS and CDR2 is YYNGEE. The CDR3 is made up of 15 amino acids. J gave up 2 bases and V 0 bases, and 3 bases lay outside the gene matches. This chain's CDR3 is CASSVGGQGAYEQYF. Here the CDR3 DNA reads TGTGCCAGCAGCGTAGGGGGACAGGGCGCCTACGAGCAGTACTTC.

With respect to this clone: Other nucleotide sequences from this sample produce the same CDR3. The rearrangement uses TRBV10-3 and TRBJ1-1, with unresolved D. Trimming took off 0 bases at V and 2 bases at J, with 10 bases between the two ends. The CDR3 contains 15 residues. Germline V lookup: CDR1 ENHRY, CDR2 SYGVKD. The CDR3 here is CAISESSRGNTEAFF. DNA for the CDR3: TGTGCCATCAGTGAGTCCTCACGGGGAAACACTGAAGCTTTCTTT.

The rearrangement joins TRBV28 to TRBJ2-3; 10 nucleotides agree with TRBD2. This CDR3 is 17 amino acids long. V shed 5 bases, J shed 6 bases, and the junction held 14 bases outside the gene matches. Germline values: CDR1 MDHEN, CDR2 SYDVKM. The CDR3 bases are TGTGCCAGCAGTCGGCTAGCGGGAGATGGGGGGACGGATACGCAGTATTTT. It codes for CASSRLAGDGGTDTQYF. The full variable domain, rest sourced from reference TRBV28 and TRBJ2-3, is DVKVTQSSRYLVKRTGEKVFLECVQDMDHENMFWYRQDPGLGLRLIYFSYDVKMKEKGDIPEGYSVSREKKERFSLILESASTNQTSMYLCASSRLAGDGGTDTQYFGPGTRLTVL.

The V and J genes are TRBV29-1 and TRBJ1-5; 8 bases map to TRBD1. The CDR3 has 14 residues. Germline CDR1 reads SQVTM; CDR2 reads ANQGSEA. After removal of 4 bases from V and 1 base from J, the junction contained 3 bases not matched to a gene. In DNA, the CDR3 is TGCAGCGTTGTAGCAGGGGGCAGCAATCAGCCCCAGCATTTT. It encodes CSVVAGGSNQPQHF.

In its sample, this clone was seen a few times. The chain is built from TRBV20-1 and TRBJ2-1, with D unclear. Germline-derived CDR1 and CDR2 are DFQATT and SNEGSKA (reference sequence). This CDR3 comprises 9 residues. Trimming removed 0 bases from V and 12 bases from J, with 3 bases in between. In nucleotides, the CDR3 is TGCAGTGCTAGAGATAGGCAGTTCTTC. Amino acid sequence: CSARDRQFF.

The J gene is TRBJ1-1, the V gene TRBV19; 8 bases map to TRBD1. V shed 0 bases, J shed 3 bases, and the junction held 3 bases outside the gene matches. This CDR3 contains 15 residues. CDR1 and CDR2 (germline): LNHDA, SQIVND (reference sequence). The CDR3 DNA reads TGTGCCAGTAGTATAGACGCACAGGGGGACACTGAAGCTTTCTTT. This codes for CASSIDAQGDTEAFF.

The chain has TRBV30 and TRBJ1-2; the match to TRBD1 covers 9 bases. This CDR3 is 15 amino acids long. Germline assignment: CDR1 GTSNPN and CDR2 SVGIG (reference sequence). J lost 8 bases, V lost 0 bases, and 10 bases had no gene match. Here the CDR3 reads CAWSVKGQGKEGYTF. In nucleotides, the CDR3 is TGTGCCTGGAGTGTTAAGGGACAGGGAAAAGAAGGCTACACCTTC.

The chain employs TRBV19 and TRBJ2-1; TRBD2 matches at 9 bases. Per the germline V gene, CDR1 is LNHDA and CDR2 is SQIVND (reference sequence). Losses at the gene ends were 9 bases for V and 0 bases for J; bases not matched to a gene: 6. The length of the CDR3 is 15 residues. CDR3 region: CASCPRGGSYNEQFF. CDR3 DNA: TGTGCCAGCTGTCCGCGGGGGGGCTCCTACAATGAGCAGTTCTTC.

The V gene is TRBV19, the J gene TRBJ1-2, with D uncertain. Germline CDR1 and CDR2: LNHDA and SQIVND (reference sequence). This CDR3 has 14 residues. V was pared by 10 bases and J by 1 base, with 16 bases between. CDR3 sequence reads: CATSIPGLNYGYTF. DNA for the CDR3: TGTGCCACCTCAATTCCAGGCCTTAACTATGGCTACACCTTC. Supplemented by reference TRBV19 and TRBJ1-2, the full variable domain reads DGGITQSPKYLFRKEGQNVTLSCEQNLNHDAMYWYRQDPGQGLRLIYYSQIVNDFQKGDIAEGYSVSREKKESFPLTVTSAQKNPTAFYLCATSIPGLNYGYTFGSGTRLTVV.

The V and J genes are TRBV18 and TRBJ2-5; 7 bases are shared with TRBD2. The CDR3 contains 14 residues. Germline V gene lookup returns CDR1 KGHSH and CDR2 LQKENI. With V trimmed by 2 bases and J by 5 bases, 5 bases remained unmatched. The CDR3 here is CASSPGRERETQYF. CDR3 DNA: TGTGCCAGCTCACCAGGGCGGGAGCGGGAGACCCAGTACTTC.

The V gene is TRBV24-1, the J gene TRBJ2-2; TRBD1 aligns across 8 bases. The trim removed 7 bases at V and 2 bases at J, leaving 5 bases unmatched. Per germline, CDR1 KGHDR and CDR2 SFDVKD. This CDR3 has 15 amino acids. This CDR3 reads CATRSTGVNTGELFF. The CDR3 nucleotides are TGTGCCACCAGATCGACAGGGGTAAACACCGGGGAGCTGTTTTTT.

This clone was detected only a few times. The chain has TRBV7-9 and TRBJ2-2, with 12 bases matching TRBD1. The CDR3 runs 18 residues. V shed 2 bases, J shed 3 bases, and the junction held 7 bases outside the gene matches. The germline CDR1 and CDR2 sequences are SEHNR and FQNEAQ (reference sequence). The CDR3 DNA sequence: TGTGCCAGCAGCTTATTGGGACAGGGGGCATGGTACACCGGGGAGCTGTTTTTT. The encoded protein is CASSLLGQGAWYTGELFF.

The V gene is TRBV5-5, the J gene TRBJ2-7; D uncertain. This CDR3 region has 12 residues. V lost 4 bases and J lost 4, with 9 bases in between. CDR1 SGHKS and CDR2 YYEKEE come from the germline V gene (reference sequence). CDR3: CASSPLGYEQYF. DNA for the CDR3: TGTGCCAGCAGCCCCCTAGGTTACGAGCAGTACTTC.

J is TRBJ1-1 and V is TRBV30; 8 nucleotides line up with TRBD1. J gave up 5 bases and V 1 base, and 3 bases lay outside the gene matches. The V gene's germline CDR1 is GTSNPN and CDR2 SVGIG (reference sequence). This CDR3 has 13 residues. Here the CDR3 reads CAWSGTGRTEAFF. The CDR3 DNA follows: TGTGCCTGGAGTGGGACAGGGAGAACTGAAGCTTTCTTT.

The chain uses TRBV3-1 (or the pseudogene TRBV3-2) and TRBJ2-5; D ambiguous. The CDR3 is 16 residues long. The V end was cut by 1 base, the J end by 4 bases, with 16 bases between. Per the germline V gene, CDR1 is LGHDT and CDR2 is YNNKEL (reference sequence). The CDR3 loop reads CASSQAGYGAPETQYF. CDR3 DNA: TGTGCCAGCAGCCAAGCAGGTTACGGCGCCCCAGAGACCCAGTACTTC.

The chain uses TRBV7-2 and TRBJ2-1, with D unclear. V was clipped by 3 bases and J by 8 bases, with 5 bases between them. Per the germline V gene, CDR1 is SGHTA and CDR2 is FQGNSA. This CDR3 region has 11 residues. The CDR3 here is CASSFIDEQFF. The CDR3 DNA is TGTGCCAGCAGCTTTATCGATGAGCAGTTCTTC.

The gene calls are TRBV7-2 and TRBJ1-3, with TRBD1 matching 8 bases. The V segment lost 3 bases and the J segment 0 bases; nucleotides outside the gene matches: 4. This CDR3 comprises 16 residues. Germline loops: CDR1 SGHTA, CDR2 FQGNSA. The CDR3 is CASSLQGAFSGNTIYF. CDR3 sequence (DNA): TGTGCCAGCAGCTTGCAGGGGGCTTTCTCTGGAAACACCATATATTTT.

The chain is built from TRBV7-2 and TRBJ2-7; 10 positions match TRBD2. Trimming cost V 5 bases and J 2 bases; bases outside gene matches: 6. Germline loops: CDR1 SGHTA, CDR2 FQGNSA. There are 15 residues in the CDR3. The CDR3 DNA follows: TGTGCCAGCAGCCCCCGGACTAGCGGCACCTACGAGCAGTACTTC. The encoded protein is CASSPRTSGTYEQYF.

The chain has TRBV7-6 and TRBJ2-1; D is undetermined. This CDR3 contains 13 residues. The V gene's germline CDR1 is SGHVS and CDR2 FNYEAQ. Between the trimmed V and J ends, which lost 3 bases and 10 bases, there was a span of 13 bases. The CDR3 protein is CASSLTAVREQFF. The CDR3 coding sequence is TGTGCCAGCAGCTTGACTGCCGTCCGGGAGCAGTTCTTC.